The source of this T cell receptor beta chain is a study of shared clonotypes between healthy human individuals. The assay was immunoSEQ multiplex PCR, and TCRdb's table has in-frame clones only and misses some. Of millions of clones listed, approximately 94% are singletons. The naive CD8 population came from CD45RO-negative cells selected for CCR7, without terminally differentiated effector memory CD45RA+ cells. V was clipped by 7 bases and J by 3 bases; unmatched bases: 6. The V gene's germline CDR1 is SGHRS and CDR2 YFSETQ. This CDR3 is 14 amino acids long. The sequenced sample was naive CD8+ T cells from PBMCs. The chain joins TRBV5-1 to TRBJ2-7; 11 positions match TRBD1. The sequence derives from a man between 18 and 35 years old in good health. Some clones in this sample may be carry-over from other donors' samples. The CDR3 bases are TGCGCCAGCGGCTGGACAGGGGGCGGCTACGAGCAGTACTTC. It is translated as CASGWTGGGYEQYF.